Each of the 9 T cell receptor beta chains below was sequenced from the same sample in a study of response to subunit inactivated influenza vaccine. TCRdb redid the calling of the RT-PCR reads with MiXCR, one entry per CDR3 protein. The sample records under 800,000 distinct CDR3 sequences, approximately 15% being singletons. The starting material was PBMCs from blood, obtained 14 to 15 days before vaccination. Every receptor here comes from a middle-aged man who received an inactivated influenza vaccine.

This clonotype turned up a few times. The chain recombines TRBV19 with TRBJ2-7; the match to TRBD1 covers 7 bases. The CDR3 runs to 15 residues. Trimming at V came to 3 bases and at J to 3 bases, leaving 8 bases not matched to a gene. CDR1 and CDR2 from the germline V gene are LNHDA and SQIVND (reference sequence). The CDR3 spells CASSISGQLVYEQYF. CDR3 bases: TGTGCCAGTAGTATCTCGGGACAGCTAGTCTACGAGCAGTACTTC.

This clonotype came up a few times. J is TRBJ1-5 and V is TRBV7-2; no definite D call. The germline V gene encodes CDR1 SGHTA and CDR2 FQGNSA. Trimming cost V 1 base and J 2 bases, with 9 bases left between them. CDR3 length equals 15 residues. Here the CDR3 reads CASSLVSYGNQPQHF. The CDR3 nucleotides are TGTGCCAGCAGCTTAGTCTCATATGGCAATCAGCCCCAGCATTTT.

This clonotype occurred a few times. This chain uses TRBV20-1 with TRBJ2-1, with TRBD1 identical over 7 bases. The ends lost 7 bases at V and 7 bases at J; junction bases unmatched: 7. This CDR3 is 12 amino acids long. Per the germline V gene, CDR1 is DFQATT and CDR2 is SNEGSKA (reference sequence). Written as DNA, the CDR3 is TGCAGTGTTCAGGGGGACCGGAATGAGCAGTTCTTC. This gives the protein CSVQGDRNEQFF.

The rearrangement links TRBV6-1 to TRBJ1-5; a possible D gene is TRBD1 (5 bases). The CDR3 has 13 residues. CDR1 MNHNS and CDR2 SASEGT come from the germline V gene. The ends were cut back, 11 bases at V and 1 base at J, with 12 bases in the middle. CDR3 sequence (DNA): TGTGCCTTCCAGGGCCCCAGCAATCAGCCCCAGCATTTT. Protein sequence: CAFQGPSNQPQHF.

This chain joins TRBV20-1 and TRBJ2-1; 12 positions match TRBD2. Germline assignment: CDR1 DFQATT and CDR2 SNEGSKA (reference sequence). Trimming at V came to 6 bases and at J to 6 bases, leaving 9 bases not matched to a gene. The CDR3 covers 15 residues. Here the CDR3 DNA reads TGCAGTGCCGTTAAAGGGACTAGCGGGTTCAATGAGCAGTTCTTC. It specifies CSAVKGTSGFNEQFF.

The V gene is TRBV10-3, the J gene TRBJ2-7; 7 positions match TRBD2. V was pared by 0 bases and J by 0 bases, with 2 bases of the junction left unmatched. From germline, CDR1 is ENHRY and CDR2 SYGVKD. There are 15 residues in the CDR3. In DNA form, the CDR3 reads TGTGCCATCAGTGAGTCAAGCGGGGACTCCTACGAGCAGTACTTC. This translates into CAISESSGDSYEQYF.

This clonotype has a handful of counts. The V and J genes are TRBV5-1 and TRBJ2-2, with 7 bases aligning to TRBD1. With V trimmed by 4 bases and J by 1 base, 10 bases remained unmatched. Germline lookup yields CDR1 SGHRS and CDR2 YFSETQ. CDR3 size: 17 residues. Written as DNA, the CDR3 is TGCGCCAGCAGCCCAAACGGACAGGCATTGAACACCGGGGAGCTGTTTTTT. This translates into CASSPNGQALNTGELFF. Combining the CDR3 with reference TRBV5-1 and TRBJ2-2 gives the whole variable domain KAGVTQTPRYLIKTRGQQVTLSCSPISGHRSVSWYQQTPGQGLQFLFEYFSETQRNKGNFPGRFSGRQFSNSRSEMNVSTLELGDSALYLCASSPNGQALNTGELFFGEGSRLTVL.

The chain carries TRBV6-2 or TRBV6-3 and TRBJ1-1, with no clear D. V lost 7 bases and J lost 4, with 13 bases in between. Germline CDR1 reads MNHEY; CDR2 reads SVGEGT. The CDR3 runs 13 residues. The CDR3 nucleotides read TGTGCCAGCATCGCCAGGTACGGCACTGAAGCTTTCTTT. Amino acids: CASIARYGTEAFF.

The chain combines TRBV2 with TRBJ2-3; a possible D gene is TRBD1 (6 bases). The V end lost 3 bases, the J end lost 5 bases, and 12 bases lay between the germline ends. Germline V gene data show CDR1 as SNHLY and CDR2 as FYNNEI. CDR3 length: 14 residues. DNA of the CDR3: TGTGCCAGCAGTGAGGCAGGGGTTATAGATACGCAGTATTTT. Translation gives CASSEAGVIDTQYF.